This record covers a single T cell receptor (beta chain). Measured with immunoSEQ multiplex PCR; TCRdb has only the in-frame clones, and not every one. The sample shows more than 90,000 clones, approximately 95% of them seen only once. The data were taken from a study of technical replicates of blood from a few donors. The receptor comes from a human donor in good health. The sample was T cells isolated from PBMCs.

This chain's CDR3 is CASSQDRQGLYEQYF. CDR3 DNA sequence: TGCGCCAGCAGCCAAGATCGGCAGGGTCTCTACGAGCAGTACTTC. V gene TRBV4-3 combines with J gene TRBJ2-7; maybe TRBD1 (5 bases). The CDR3 is 15 residues long. The V end was cut by 0 bases, the J end by 3 bases, with 12 bases between. The germline gives CDR1 LGHNA, CDR2 YSLEER.